The 5 T cell receptor beta chains below all came from one sample that was sequenced in a study of blood T cell repertoires in COVID-19. Measured with immunoSEQ multiplex PCR; TCRdb has only the in-frame clones, and not every one. The data show hundreds of thousands of clones, approximately 86% seen once. Specimen: PBMCs or T cells enriched from blood (not recorded which). The receptors come from a woman between 55 and 75 years old who had recovered from COVID-19.

The rearrangement links TRBV10-2 to TRBJ2-1; 7 bases fit TRBD2. Germline values: CDR1 WSHSY, CDR2 SAAADI. The CDR3 spans 15 residues. V dropped 5 bases and J dropped 0; count of bases not matched to a gene: 4. CDR3 loop: CASSSRGTSYNEQFF. In DNA form, the CDR3 reads TGCGCCAGCAGTTCGCGGGGGACCTCCTACAATGAGCAGTTCTTC.

The rearrangement links TRBV15 to TRBJ1-4; no clear D gene. Germline assignment: CDR1 LNHNV and CDR2 YYDKDF (reference sequence). Trimming took off 0 bases at V and 4 bases at J, with 6 bases between the two ends. This CDR3 is 14 amino acids long. The CDR3 region is CATSRDNGNEKLFF. The CDR3 coding sequence is TGTGCCACCAGCAGAGATAACGGTAATGAAAAACTGTTTTTT.

The gene calls are TRBV11-2 and TRBJ2-3; TRBD2 matches at 9 bases. CDR1 is SGHAT and CDR2 is FQNNGV in the germline V gene. The CDR3 sequence is 16 residues long. V lost 1 base to trimming and J lost 6 bases; unmatched junction nucleotides: 8. The CDR3 is CASSLVSRGGNDTQYF. The DNA for the CDR3 is TGTGCCAGCAGCTTAGTCTCGCGGGGGGGTAATGATACGCAGTATTTT.

This chain joins TRBV5-1 and TRBJ1-2, with 7 bases that match TRBD1. This CDR3 is 13 amino acids long. From germline, CDR1 is SGHRS and CDR2 YFSETQ. V lost 3 bases to trimming and J lost 8 bases; unmatched junction nucleotides: 7. The CDR3 protein is CASSSLTGVGYTF. In nucleotides, the CDR3 is TGCGCCAGCAGCTCCTTAACAGGGGTCGGCTACACCTTC. Full variable domain (rest looked up from reference TRBV5-1 and TRBJ1-2): KAGVTQTPRYLIKTRGQQVTLSCSPISGHRSVSWYQQTPGQGLQFLFEYFSETQRNKGNFPGRFSGRQFSNSRSEMNVSTLELGDSALYLCASSSLTGVGYTFGSGTRLTVV.

The chain is built from TRBV27 and TRBJ2-7; 7 positions agree with TRBD1. This CDR3 has 14 amino acids. V lost 5 bases, J lost 6 bases, and 10 bases stayed unmatched. Per germline, CDR1 MNHEY and CDR2 SMNVEV (reference sequence). The CDR3 sequence: CASSPRQGPGEQYV. The CDR3 DNA follows: TGTGCCAGCAGTCCCCGACAGGGCCCGGGCGAGCAGTACGTC.